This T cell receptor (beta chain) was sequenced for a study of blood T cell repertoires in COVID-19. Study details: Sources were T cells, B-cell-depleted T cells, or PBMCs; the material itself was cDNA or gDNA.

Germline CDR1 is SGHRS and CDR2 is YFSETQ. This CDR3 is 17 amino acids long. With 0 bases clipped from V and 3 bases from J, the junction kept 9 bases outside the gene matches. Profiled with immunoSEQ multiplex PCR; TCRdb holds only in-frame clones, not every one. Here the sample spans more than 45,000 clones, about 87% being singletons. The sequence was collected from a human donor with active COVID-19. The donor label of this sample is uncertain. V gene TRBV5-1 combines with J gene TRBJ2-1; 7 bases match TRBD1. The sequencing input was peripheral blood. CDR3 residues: CASSLAKGAGSYNEQFF. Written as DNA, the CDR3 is TGCGCCAGCAGCTTGGCCAAGGGGGCAGGGAGCTACAATGAGCAGTTCTTC.